This T cell receptor (beta chain) was documented in a study of blood T cell repertoires in COVID-19. This table comes from immunoSEQ multiplex PCR, and its TCRdb copy is limited to in-frame clones, with some not included. The sample has roughly 160,000 clones, 88% seen once; the top ten hold under 30%. The sample comprised peripheral blood. The TCR sequence derives from a man aged 60 to 75 with acute or convalescent COVID-19.

DNA of the CDR3: TGTGCCAGCAGCTTAGGGGAGGCGCGAGGGGCCGGGGAGCTGTTTTTT. This gives the protein CASSLGEARGAGELFF. The rearrangement joins TRBV7-2 to TRBJ2-2, with a weak D call TRBD2 (6 bases). This CDR3 comprises 16 residues. Per germline, CDR1 SGHTA and CDR2 FQGNSA. Trimming took off 1 base at V and 6 bases at J, with 15 bases between the two ends.